Below are 19 T cell receptor beta chains sequenced from a single sample in a study of CD8 T cells in Susac syndrome. A quantity of about 0.45 to 1 ug RNA underwent reverse transcription using random hexamers. Each CDR3 protein gets one entry after TCRdb re-called the immunoSEQ multiplex PCR reads with MiXCR. The sample includes approximately 110,000 distinct CDR3 sequences, 80% to 95% of them seen just once. The sequencing input was CD8+ T cells from PBMCs. The receptors here all came from a human donor with multiple sclerosis.

The J gene is TRBJ1-2, the V gene TRBV11-3, with unresolved D. V lost 5 bases and J lost 6, with 7 bases in between. Germline V lookup: CDR1 SGHNT, CDR2 YENEEA. The CDR3 covers 11 residues. The CDR3 nucleotides are TGTGCCAGCAGCGGGGATAATGGCTACACCTTC. As protein: CASSGDNGYTF. Complete variable domain (other parts from reference TRBV11-3 and TRBJ1-2): EAGVVQSPRYKIIEKKQPVAFWCNPISGHNTLYWYLQNLGQGPELLIRYENEEAVDDSQLPKDRFSAERLKGVDSTLKIQPAELGDSAVYLCASSGDNGYTFGSGTRLTVV.

The chain carries TRBV10-3 and TRBJ2-7; TRBD1 aligns across 8 bases. The length of the CDR3 is 16 residues. From germline, CDR1 is ENHRY and CDR2 SYGVKD. The V segment lost 6 bases and the J segment 2 bases; nucleotides outside the gene matches: 12. The CDR3 sequence: CAISEGQGPNPYEQYF. DNA of the CDR3: TGTGCCATCAGCGAAGGACAGGGTCCCAACCCCTACGAGCAGTACTTC.

This clonotype showed up just once. This chain links TRBV9 with TRBJ2-6; D not resolved. CDR1 is SGDLS, CDR2 YYNGEE, per germline. Trimming shortened V by 0 bases and J by 0 bases, and 4 bases separated the two germline ends. This CDR3 contains 15 residues. In DNA, the CDR3 is TGTGCCAGCAGCGTAGGTCTCTCTGGGGCCAACGTCCTGACTTTC. This gives the protein CASSVGLSGANVLTF. Complete variable domain (other parts from reference TRBV9 and TRBJ2-6): DSGVTQTPKHLITATGQRVTLRCSPRSGDLSVYWYQQSLDQGLQFLIQYYNGEERAKGNILERFSAQQFPDLHSELNLSSLELGDSALYFCASSVGLSGANVLTFGAGSRLTVL.

CDR3 sequence: CASSLQGAAYEQYV. In nucleotides, the CDR3 is TGTGCCAGCAGTCTACAGGGGGCCGCCTACGAGCAGTACGTC. This chain joins TRBV6-1 and TRBJ2-7, with 9 bases aligning to TRBD1. The CDR3 has 14 amino acids. Trimming cost V 5 bases and J 2 bases; bases outside gene matches: 4. Germline CDR1 reads MNHNS; CDR2 reads SASEGT.

The chain joins TRBV19 to TRBJ2-1, with 8 bases fitting TRBD2. CDR3 length: 15 residues. Germline V gene data show CDR1 as LNHDA and CDR2 as SQIVND (reference sequence). With V trimmed by 5 bases and J by 3 bases, 6 bases remained unmatched. In DNA, the CDR3 is TGTGCCAGTAGTCAGTCCGGGACTAGCTACAATGAGCAGTTCTTC. Its protein is CASSQSGTSYNEQFF. Full variable domain (rest looked up from reference TRBV19 and TRBJ2-1): DGGITQSPKYLFRKEGQNVTLSCEQNLNHDAMYWYRQDPGQGLRLIYYSQIVNDFQKGDIAEGYSVSREKKESFPLTVTSAQKNPTAFYLCASSQSGTSYNEQFFGPGTRLTVL.

Only one count was recorded for this clonotype. This sequence joins TRBV27 and TRBJ1-2; D is unresolved. Germline V gives CDR1 MNHEY, CDR2 SMNVEV (reference sequence). CDR3 length equals 15 residues. V shed 6 bases and J shed 8 bases, with 22 bases lying between them. The CDR3 reads CASSESTGFIHGYTF. The CDR3 DNA reads as TGTGCCAGCAGCGAATCTACGGGGTTTATCCACGGCTACACCTTC.

The chain has TRBV25-1 and TRBJ2-7, with 7 bases that match TRBD1. The CDR3 consists of 16 residues. Unmatched junction bases numbered 9, after V lost 3 bases and J lost 1 base. Germline V CDR1 and CDR2: MGHDK, SYGVNS. CDR3 sequence: CASSDPAGTASYEQYF. As DNA, the CDR3 is TGTGCCAGCAGTGACCCCGCCGGGACAGCTTCCTACGAGCAGTACTTC.

This chain joins TRBV11-2 and TRBJ2-7; 7 positions agree with TRBD2. CDR1 SGHAT and CDR2 FQNNGV come from the germline V gene. The V and J ends lost 5 bases and 2 bases, in that order; junction bases with no gene match: 6. The CDR3 covers 14 residues. In DNA form, the CDR3 reads TGTGCCAGCAGCCGGCAGCGGGGTCCCTACGAGCAGTACTTC. This sequence encodes CASSRQRGPYEQYF.

The chain couples TRBV5-6 to TRBJ1-6; no clear D. Germline loops: CDR1 SGHDT, CDR2 YYEEEE. The CDR3 contains 18 residues. With 2 bases removed from V and 6 bases from J, the gap between germline ends came to 21 bases. The CDR3 region is CASSFGRGVGIVNSPLHF. Here the CDR3 DNA reads TGTGCCAGCAGCTTCGGGCGCGGGGTGGGCATTGTTAATTCACCCCTCCACTTT.

The chain uses TRBV27 and TRBJ2-1; 7 bases align to TRBD1. CDR1 and CDR2 from the germline V gene are MNHEY and SMNVEV (reference sequence). CDR3 length: 15 residues. The V segment lost 5 bases and the J segment 0 bases; nucleotides outside the gene matches: 4. The CDR3 nucleotides are TGTGCCAGCAGTCAGGGACAGAGCTCCTACAATGAGCAGTTCTTC. Protein product: CASSQGQSSYNEQFF.

The chain carries TRBV7-9 and TRBJ2-4, with TRBD1 as a possible D gene (6 bases). The CDR3 length is 14 residues. V shed 4 bases and J shed 4 bases, with 11 bases lying between them. Germline CDR1 and CDR2: SEHNR and FQNEAQ (reference sequence). For the CDR3, the DNA is TGTGCCAGCAGCTCGGGACAAGTAAAAAACATTCAGTACTTC. It specifies CASSSGQVKNIQYF.

V is TRBV6-6 and J is TRBJ1-2; the D is unclear. Germline assignment: CDR1 MNHNY and CDR2 SVGAGI (reference sequence). The CDR3 length is 13 residues. The ends were cut back, 7 bases at V and 4 bases at J, with 13 bases in the middle. CDR3 nucleotide sequence: TGTGCCAGCACCACGCCCACATTCTATGGCTACACCTTC. Translating gives CASTTPTFYGYTF.

This chain joins TRBV3-1 and TRBJ1-2; TRBD1 aligns across 7 bases. From germline, CDR1 is LGHDT and CDR2 YNNKEL (reference sequence). This CDR3 is built from 14 residues. V lost 5 bases to trimming and J lost 4 bases; unmatched junction nucleotides: 7. The CDR3 DNA is TGTGCCAGCAGCGGCCGGGACAGTGTCTATGGCTACACCTTC. This codes for CASSGRDSVYGYTF.

This chain connects TRBV20-1 to TRBJ1-1; no definite D call. Germline CDR1 is DFQATT and CDR2 is SNEGSKA (reference sequence). The length of the CDR3 is 15 residues. V dropped 0 bases and J dropped 2 bases, with 13 bases sitting between them. The CDR3 sequence: CSARDRLGDNTEAFF. CDR3 bases: TGCAGTGCTAGAGATCGTTTAGGCGACAACACTGAAGCTTTCTTT.

The genes are TRBV20-1 and TRBJ2-5, with 8 bases aligning to TRBD2. The CDR3 spans 16 residues. Trimming at V came to 0 bases and at J to 2 bases, leaving 8 bases not matched to a gene. CDR1 DFQATT and CDR2 SNEGSKA come from the germline V gene (reference sequence). This chain's CDR3 is CSAREDRRGEQETQYF. CDR3 sequence (DNA): TGCAGTGCTAGAGAGGATCGGCGGGGGGAACAAGAGACCCAGTACTTC.

This clonotype was recorded once. The rearrangement uses TRBV13 and TRBJ1-6, with D unresolved. CDR3 length: 15 residues. The V end lost 0 bases, the J end lost 6 bases, and 9 bases lay between the germline ends. CDR1 and CDR2 from the germline V gene are PRHDT and FYEKMQ (reference sequence). CDR3 in DNA: TGTGCCAGCAGCTTAGGATGGCGGGGTAATTCACCCCTCCACTTT. As protein: CASSLGWRGNSPLHF.

This chain links TRBV5-4 with TRBJ2-5; TRBD1 or TRBD2 may be the D gene (6 bases each). Trimming took off 1 base at V and 7 bases at J, with 11 bases between the two ends. The germline V gene encodes CDR1 SGHNT and CDR2 YYREEE (reference sequence). This CDR3 spans 13 amino acids. The CDR3 sequence is CASSLPGEVTQYF. DNA for the CDR3: TGTGCCAGCAGCTTGCCAGGGGAGGTGACCCAGTACTTC. Filled out from reference TRBV5-4 and TRBJ2-5, the complete variable domain reads ETGVTQSPTHLIKTRGQQVTLRCSSQSGHNTVSWYQQALGQGPQFIFQYYREEENGRGNFPPRFSGLQFPNYSSELNVNALELDDSALYLCASSLPGEVTQYFGPGTRLLVL.

About this clonotype: The CDR3 ends on some other residue instead of the conserved phenylalanine or tryptophan, so this is likely a read error. Because the CDR3's place on the DNA is in doubt, the DNA is left out and the CDR3 is given as listed by TCRdb. The gene calls are TRBV9 and TRBJ2-2; the table calls TRBD1, which could not be checked here. The CDR3 has 16 residues if both end residues are counted. CDR1 is SGDLS, CDR2 YYNGEE, per germline. CDR3 residues: CASSAKGTGTPGSCFI.

Only one count was recorded for this clonotype. The CDR3 loop reads CASSVRNSEETQYF. In DNA, the CDR3 is TGTGCCAGCAGCGTGCGGAATAGCGAGGAGACCCAGTACTTC. The gene calls are TRBV9 and TRBJ2-5; maybe TRBD2 (5 bases). Trimming shortened V by 2 bases and J by 5 bases, and 13 bases separated the two germline ends. The CDR3 is 14 amino acids. Per germline, CDR1 SGDLS and CDR2 YYNGEE.